The 13 T cell receptor beta chains below come from one sample, sequenced in a study of CD8+CD57+ T cells in acquired aplastic anemia. It was genomic DNA that served as the template for profiling TCR beta VDJ and CDR3. TCRdb re-called the reads through MiXCR, storing one row per CDR3 protein. Of some 150,000 distinct CDR3 sequences in the sample, roughly 48% are singletons; the top ten hold more than 0.95%. Only patients with CD8+CD57+ cell expansion on flow cytometry were chosen for sequencing. The sample taken for sequencing was sorted CD4+, CD8+, or CD8+CD57+ T cells (not recorded which) from PBMCs. These receptors all stem from a human donor with aplastic anemia.

The rearrangement uses TRBV20-1 and TRBJ2-7; D gene uncertain. The CDR3 sequence is 13 residues long. The V gene's germline CDR1 is DFQATT and CDR2 SNEGSKA (reference sequence). The CDR3 bases are TGCAGCCTCAACTCTATGGGGTCCTACGAGCAGTACTTC. Encoded protein: CSLNSMGSYEQYF.

The chain combines TRBV29-1 with TRBJ1-1; 7 positions match TRBD1. The CDR3 totals 15 residues. V gave up 7 bases and J gave up 0 bases; unmatched junction bases: 11. CDR1 and CDR2 from the germline V gene are SQVTM and ANQGSEA. This CDR3 is CSGTGTAPMNTEAFF. The CDR3 DNA reads TGCAGCGGCACCGGGACAGCCCCTATGAACACTGAAGCTTTCTTT. The complete variable domain, with remaining parts taken from reference TRBV29-1 and TRBJ1-1, reads SAVISQKPSRDICQRGTSLTIQCQVDSQVTMMFWYRQQPGQSLTLIATANQGSEATYESGFVIDKFPISRPNLTFSTLTVSNMSPEDSSIYLCSGTGTAPMNTEAFFGQGTRLTVV.

The table lists this clonotype with many counts. The chain employs TRBV2 and TRBJ2-7; D not certain. The CDR3 length is 13 residues. Germline assignment: CDR1 SNHLY and CDR2 FYNNEI. V shed 6 bases and J shed 2 bases, with 11 bases lying between them. Written as DNA, the CDR3 is TGTGCCAGCAGCCCACAGCATCCCTACGAGCAGTACTTC. Residues: CASSPQHPYEQYF. Based on the CDR3 plus reference TRBV2 and TRBJ2-7, the full variable domain is EPEVTQTPSHQVTQMGQEVILRCVPISNHLYFYWYRQILGQKVEFLVSFYNNEISEKSEIFDDQFSVERPDGSNFTLKIRSTKLEDSAMYFCASSPQHPYEQYFGPGTRLTVT.

Regarding this clonotype: A read error may explain this, as a much larger clone is one base away. The chain links TRBV11-2 to TRBJ2-5; either TRBD1 or TRBD2 may fit D (6 bases each). CDR3 length equals 15 residues. Germline CDR1 is SGHAT and CDR2 is FQNNGV. CDR3 in amino acids: CAGSNTGGPRETQYF. Here the CDR3 DNA reads TGTGCCGGCAGCAACACCGGGGGCCCCCGTGAGACCCAGTACTTC.

The table lists this clonotype with many counts. CDR3 sequence reads: CATSRGQGAYGYTF. The CDR3 DNA reads TGTGCCACCAGCAGGGGACAGGGGGCATATGGCTACACCTTC. This chain uses TRBV15 with TRBJ1-2, with 12 bases that match TRBD1. This CDR3 contains 14 residues. CDR1 is LNHNV and CDR2 is YYDKDF in the germline V gene (reference sequence). The V and J ends lost 3 bases and 5 bases, in that order; junction bases with no gene match: 1. Together with reference TRBV15 and TRBJ1-2, the CDR3 gives the full variable domain: DAMVIQNPRYQVTQFGKPVTLSCSQTLNHNVMYWYQQKSSQAPKLLFHYYDKDFNNEADTPDNFQSRRPNTSFCFLDIRSPGLGDTAMYLCATSRGQGAYGYTFGSGTRLTVV.

The chain combines TRBV19 with TRBJ2-7, with unresolved D. Germline CDR1 LNHDA, CDR2 SQIVND (reference sequence). This CDR3 is 15 amino acids long. V was shortened by 4 bases and J by 2 bases, with 15 bases between the two germline ends. The CDR3 coding sequence is TGTGCCAGTAGTACGGGCGGCGGATCCGCCTACGAGCAGTACTTC. Translation gives CASSTGGGSAYEQYF.

The chain combines TRBV10-3 with TRBJ2-7; D is perhaps TRBD2 (6 bases). The CDR3 has 11 residues. The germline V gene has CDR1 ENHRY and CDR2 SYGVKD. The V and J ends lost 2 bases and 7 bases respectively, with 6 bases between them. CDR3 in amino acids: CAISEGREQYF. CDR3 bases: TGTGCCATCAGTGAGGGGAGGGAGCAGTACTTC.

The table lists this clonotype with many counts. The rearrangement joins TRBV10-3 to TRBJ2-3, with D possibly being TRBD1 (7 bases). Germline-derived CDR1 and CDR2 are ENHRY and SYGVKD. With 4 bases removed from V and 5 bases from J, the gap between germline ends came to 13 bases. CDR3 length: 14 amino acids. CDR3 in DNA: TGTGCCATCAGTGTCGGAGGGGGCAAAGATACGCAGTATTTT. Translated: CAISVGGGKDTQYF.

This clonotype has just a few counts. The rearrangement links TRBV15 to TRBJ2-7; TRBD2 matches at 7 bases. V dropped 8 bases and J dropped 4; count of bases not matched to a gene: 11. The CDR3 spans 14 residues. Germline V gene data show CDR1 as LNHNV and CDR2 as YYDKDF (reference sequence). CDR3 residues: CATLLFAGDYEQYF. The CDR3 DNA is TGTGCCACCCTGCTTTTTGCGGGGGATTACGAGCAGTACTTC.

The table lists this clonotype with many counts. The chain has TRBV10-3 and TRBJ2-7; D unclear. V lost 0 bases and J lost 5, with 14 bases in between. CDR3 length: 15 amino acids. Looked up from germline, CDR1 is ENHRY and CDR2 is SYGVKD. The CDR3: CAISESSVTSHEQYF. CDR3 nucleotide sequence: TGTGCCATCAGTGAGTCGTCTGTTACTTCCCACGAGCAGTACTTC.

This chain links TRBV24-1 with TRBJ2-1; 8 bases match TRBD2. The CDR3 covers 15 residues. Germline-derived CDR1 and CDR2 are KGHDR and SFDVKD. Losses at the gene ends were 9 bases for V and 6 bases for J; bases not matched to a gene: 12. The CDR3, as DNA: TGTGCCACCTCCTCCCCAGCGGGAGTGGGCAATGAGCAGTTCTTC. Protein: CATSSPAGVGNEQFF.

This clonotype was observed at least ten times. The junction departs from the called germline gene at one end, perhaps through a read error. The chain has TRBV6-1 and TRBJ2-1; 7 positions match TRBD1. The CDR3 loop spans 12 amino acids. The germline CDR1 and CDR2 sequences are MNHNS and SASEGT. The CDR3 DNA follows: TGTGCCAGCAGTCATGGACAGGTCTTCTCGGTCTTC. This gives the protein CASSHGQVFSVF.

Comments on this clonotype: One end of the junction fails to match germline, which may point to a read error. The J gene is TRBJ1-4, the V gene TRBV15, with D possibly matching TRBD1 (5 bases). Germline V gives CDR1 LNHNV, CDR2 YYDKDF (reference sequence). This CDR3 comprises 16 residues. The CDR3 region has the DNA TGTGCCATCAGGTTAAGCGGGGCGACAACTAATGAAAAACTGTTCTTT. Its protein is CAIRLSGATTNEKLFF. Full variable domain (remainder filled in from reference TRBV15 and TRBJ1-4): DAMVIQNPRYQVTQFGKPVTLSCSQTLNHNVMYWYQQKSSQAPKLLFHYYDKDFNNEADTPDNFQSRRPNTSFCFLDIRSPGLGDTAMYLCAIRLSGATTNEKLFFGSGTQLSVL.